These T cell receptor beta chains were read from a single sample in a study of cytomegalovirus exposure and HLA in healthy donors. Sequencing was performed with immunoSEQ multiplex PCR; in TCRdb, only in-frame clones are kept and a portion is missing. The sample yields about 150,000 clones, 85% to 90% seen once. Input material: PBMCs. The source of these receptors is a woman between 18 and 29 years old in good health and CMV-seropositive. Both conserved end residues are part of each CDR3.

V gene	CDR3 protein
TRBV27	CASSLAGGPQETQYF
TRBV30	CAWSVTSQQQPQHF
TRBV10-3	CAISGGSGGYEQYF
TRBV11-3	CASSVEGTASYEQYF
TRBV6-5	CASSYERANEQFF
TRBV27	CASSSRTGNYGYTF
TRBV7-9	CASSRPGTGVGAYEQYF
TRBV23-1	CASSPQLAGGRVKNIQYF
TRBV6-5	CASSPTGSDTGELFF
TRBV12-5	CASGEGQGADEQYF
TRBV6-1	CASSDRAGEQYF
TRBV11-2	CASSLALPNTEAFF
TRBV2	CASRDREVTDTQYF
TRBV6-1	CASTWEPNTEAFF
TRBV19	CASKMNEGGRYGYTF
TRBV25-1	CASSERLPDSYNEQFF
TRBV6-1	CASSVQVPQPQHF
TRBV9	CASSVDLRGGYTF
TRBV7-9	CASSLGLSGKGRDEQFF
TRBV7-2	CASSLATGRNEQFF
TRBV21-1	CATPERYHYGYTF
TRBV27	CASTSHGGSYGYTF
TRBV9	CASSAENSGMVYNEQFF
TRBV19	CASRRDRETGPQHF
TRBV11-2	CASSFRDRARETQYF
TRBV19	CASSHLEGAGIYEQYF
TRBV4-1	CASSPASWGQGDEQYF
TRBV28	CASSLPRNSVGHEQYF
TRBV6-1	CASRDSGRALGELFF
TRBV29-1	CSVVGQGKWSYEQYF
TRBV6-1	CASSEATVSNYGYTF
TRBV2	CASSRDSSYEQYF
TRBV6-5	CASRPTGGDEQFF
TRBV6-5	CASSFGQGPIYEQYF
TRBV9	CASSESPTSVEQFF
TRBV7-2	CASSLGGRHKSSYEQYF
TRBV6-5	CASSGLAVSSQQYF